The 21 T cell receptor beta chains listed next were all sequenced from one sample in a study of cytomegalovirus exposure and HLA in healthy donors. PCR amplification relied on 60 Vbeta primers (plus 13 Jbeta primers). The table came from immunoSEQ multiplex PCR; TCRdb's copy has only in-frame clones and leaves some out. This table holds 150,000 to 200,000 clones, around 62% found once. The sequenced sample consisted of PBMCs. These TCRs come from a man aged 35-49 years in good health and CMV-seronegative.

The rearrangement joins TRBV5-1 to TRBJ2-7; 9 nucleotides line up with TRBD1. V gave up 7 bases and J gave up 2 bases; unmatched junction bases: 4. The CDR3 totals 13 residues. The germline V gene has CDR1 SGHRS and CDR2 YFSETQ. CDR3 amino acids: CASRRDRAYEQYF. CDR3 DNA sequence: TGCGCCAGCCGCCGGGACAGGGCCTACGAGCAGTACTTC. Based on the CDR3 plus reference TRBV5-1 and TRBJ2-7, the full variable domain is KAGVTQTPRYLIKTRGQQVTLSCSPISGHRSVSWYQQTPGQGLQFLFEYFSETQRNKGNFPGRFSGRQFSNSRSEMNVSTLELGDSALYLCASRRDRAYEQYFGPGTRLTVT.

The chain has TRBV19 and TRBJ2-7; 7 bases map to TRBD2. The CDR3 spans 13 residues. V gave up 1 base and J gave up 4 bases; unmatched junction bases: 1. Per germline, CDR1 LNHDA and CDR2 SQIVND (reference sequence). This chain's CDR3 is CASSIGGGYEQYF. The CDR3 bases are TGTGCCAGTAGTATAGGCGGGGGATACGAGCAGTACTTC.

This chain links TRBV5-6 with TRBJ1-2, with 7 nucleotides matching TRBD1. The V gene's germline CDR1 is SGHDT and CDR2 YYEEEE. Trimming at V came to 1 base and at J to 0 bases, leaving 6 bases not matched to a gene. This CDR3 spans 16 amino acids. The DNA of the CDR3 is TGTGCCAGCAGCTTGATGGGACAGACAACTAACTATGGCTACACCTTC. Translation: CASSLMGQTTNYGYTF.

V usage is TRBV7-9 and J usage is TRBJ2-5; 7 nucleotides align to TRBD2. There are 17 residues in the CDR3. The germline CDR1 and CDR2 sequences are SEHNR and FQNEAQ (reference sequence). V lost 7 bases, J lost 3 bases, and 17 bases stayed unmatched. CDR3 in DNA: TGTGCCAGCATCCCAGAGGCGGGGGTTCACGGAAAAGAGACCCAGTACTTC. Protein product: CASIPEAGVHGKETQYF.

The chain combines TRBV18 with TRBJ1-6, with TRBD1 matching 7 bases. Germline assignment: CDR1 KGHSH and CDR2 LQKENI. The CDR3 consists of 14 residues. The J segment lost 11 bases and the V segment lost 3 bases, leaving 7 bases of the junction unmatched. CDR3: CASSPNRGEPPLHF. In nucleotides, the CDR3 is TGTGCCAGCTCACCGAACAGGGGTGAACCACCCCTCCACTTT.

The chain recombines TRBV5-6 with TRBJ2-3; D is uncertain. The CDR3 contains 14 residues. Trimming took 0 bases from V and 5 from J, leaving 10 bases between them. Germline V gene data show CDR1 as SGHDT and CDR2 as YYEEEE. The chain's CDR3 is CASSLDHGKDTQYF. CDR3 sequence (DNA): TGTGCCAGCAGCTTGGATCATGGCAAAGATACGCAGTATTTT. Using reference TRBV5-6 and TRBJ2-3 for the parts outside the CDR3, the full variable domain is DAGVTQSPTHLIKTRGQQVTLRCSPKSGHDTVSWYQQALGQGPQFIFQYYEEEERQRGNFPDRFSGHQFPNYSSELNVNALLLGDSALYLCASSLDHGKDTQYFGPGTRLTVL.

V and J are TRBV2 and TRBJ2-1, with TRBD2 identical over 12 bases. V lost 6 bases and J lost 7; bases outside the gene matches: 7. The CDR3 loop spans 15 amino acids. Germline V gives CDR1 SNHLY, CDR2 FYNNEI. CDR3: CASSALAGGENEQFF. DNA of the CDR3: TGTGCCAGCAGCGCACTAGCGGGAGGAGAAAATGAGCAGTTCTTC.

The genes are TRBV5-1 and TRBJ2-7; 9 bases are a match to TRBD1. This CDR3 spans 14 amino acids. Trimming took 3 bases from V and 5 from J; bases not matched to a gene: 6. Germline values: CDR1 SGHRS, CDR2 YFSETQ. The CDR3 nucleotides read TGCGCCAGCAGCTCGGGACAGGGTAGGGACGAGCAGTACTTC. The encoded protein is CASSSGQGRDEQYF.

The rearrangement links TRBV2 to TRBJ1-1; unclear D gene. V shed 6 bases and J shed 0 bases, with 17 bases lying between them. Looked up from germline, CDR1 is SNHLY and CDR2 is FYNNEI. CDR3 size: 16 residues. CDR3 region: CASSAPGFGMNTEAFF. CDR3 nucleotide sequence: TGTGCCAGCAGCGCGCCGGGATTCGGAATGAACACTGAAGCTTTCTTT. Full variable domain (missing parts from reference TRBV2 and TRBJ1-1): EPEVTQTPSHQVTQMGQEVILRCVPISNHLYFYWYRQILGQKVEFLVSFYNNEISEKSEIFDDQFSVERPDGSNFTLKIRSTKLEDSAMYFCASSAPGFGMNTEAFFGQGTRLTVV.

The rearrangement joins TRBV28 to TRBJ2-7; D may be TRBD2 (6 bases). CDR3 length: 16 residues. From germline, CDR1 is MDHEN and CDR2 SYDVKM. Trimming removed 5 bases from V and 3 bases from J, with 20 bases in between. The CDR3 region has the DNA TGTGCCAGCAGTCCCCGGGACTCGCTAAGGGACTACGAGCAGTACTTC. It yields the protein CASSPRDSLRDYEQYF.

The chain uses TRBV25-1 and TRBJ1-5; no clear D gene. The CDR3 runs to 14 residues. Trimming stripped 4 bases from V and 3 bases from J, with 10 bases between. Germline assignment: CDR1 MGHDK and CDR2 SYGVNS. CDR3 amino acids: CASSGRISNQPQHF. The CDR3 coding sequence is TGTGCCAGCAGTGGGCGGATCTCCAATCAGCCCCAGCATTTT.

This clone was counted a single time. This chain links TRBV19 with TRBJ1-4, with D perhaps TRBD1 (6 bases). The CDR3 runs 15 residues. Per the germline V gene, CDR1 is LNHDA and CDR2 is SQIVND (reference sequence). Trimming stripped 3 bases from V and 7 bases from J, with 15 bases between. CDR3 loop: CASSIVGGGFEKLFF. Here the CDR3 DNA reads TGTGCCAGTAGTATCGTAGGGGGAGGGTTTGAAAAACTGTTTTTT.

This chain links TRBV28 with TRBJ1-4; possible D gene TRBD1, 6 bases. Germline V gene data show CDR1 as MDHEN and CDR2 as SYDVKM. The CDR3 spans 15 residues. Trimming took 5 bases from V and 7 from J, leaving 17 bases between them. The CDR3 coding sequence is TGTGCCAGCAGTGTCCAGGGGAGGGGAGGTGAAAAACTGTTTTTT. Its translation is CASSVQGRGGEKLFF.

This clone came up a few times. The chain uses TRBV5-1 and TRBJ2-5, with D unclear. This CDR3 has 13 amino acids. The ends were cut back, 1 base at V and 5 bases at J, with 9 bases in the middle. In germline, CDR1 is SGHRS, CDR2 YFSETQ. CDR3 amino acids: CASSLLGEETQYF. CDR3 DNA: TGCGCCAGCAGCTTGTTAGGAGAGGAGACCCAGTACTTC.

The V call is TRBV29-1, the J call TRBJ1-2; D may be TRBD1 (6 bases). The V gene's germline CDR1 is SQVTM and CDR2 ANQGSEA. V lost 7 bases and J 2 bases, leaving 11 bases between the germline ends. The CDR3 consists of 12 residues. The CDR3 loop is CSGDTSNYGYTF. The DNA for the CDR3 is TGCAGCGGGGACACCTCCAACTATGGCTACACCTTC.

J is TRBJ2-1 and V is TRBV4-2, with D possibly TRBD2 on 6 matching bases. Deletions cut 0 bases from V and 16 bases from J, with 16 bases between. CDR3 length equals 13 residues. Germline V lookup: CDR1 LGHNA, CDR2 YNFKEQ. CDR3 nucleotide sequence: TGTGCCAGCAGCCAAGATATCAGTACTAGCTGCTTCTTC. Translated, it gives CASSQDISTSCFF.

This clone was recorded a few times. This chain uses TRBV7-2 with TRBJ2-7; weak D call: TRBD2 (7 bases). The CDR3 sequence is 14 residues long. The V and J ends lost 0 bases and 6 bases respectively, with 12 bases between them. In germline, CDR1 is SGHTA, CDR2 FQGNSA. CDR3 DNA: TGTGCCAGCAGCTTAGCGGGGGGGCCAGTCGAGCAGTACTTC. Translated, it gives CASSLAGGPVEQYF.

The genes are TRBV10-3 and TRBJ1-6, with 7 positions matching TRBD1. CDR3 length: 13 residues. Germline V gene lookup returns CDR1 ENHRY and CDR2 SYGVKD. V was pared by 6 bases and J by 6 bases, with 2 bases of the junction left unmatched. CDR3 sequence (DNA): TGTGCCATCAGCTGGGACAGTAATTCACCCCTCCACTTT. Amino acid sequence: CAISWDSNSPLHF.

The rearrangement links TRBV28 to TRBJ2-5; the match to TRBD2 covers 8 bases. CDR1 and CDR2 from the germline V gene are MDHEN and SYDVKM. V dropped 6 bases and J dropped 4; count of bases not matched to a gene: 7. The CDR3 loop spans 14 amino acids. The CDR3 loop reads CASSQTSDGETQYF. The DNA of the CDR3 is TGTGCCAGCAGCCAGACTAGCGACGGAGAGACCCAGTACTTC.

CDR3 protein: CASRLTWDRGQEQYF. CDR3 DNA sequence: TGTGCAAGTCGCTTAACCTGGGACAGAGGCCAAGAGCAGTACTTC. The V gene is TRBV12-2, the J gene TRBJ2-7; the D segment call TRBD1 is taken from the table without a DNA check. TRBV12-2 is a pseudogene segment. The CDR3 has 15 amino acids.

The rearrangement joins TRBV4-1 to TRBJ1-1; D is perhaps TRBD1 (6 bases). The CDR3 extends over 16 amino acids. CDR1 is MGHRA and CDR2 is YSYEKL in the germline V gene. The germline V and J ends were trimmed by 1 base and 1 base, with 13 bases remaining between them. DNA of the CDR3: TGCGCCAGCAGCCAAGTAACGGGGGGGCCGAACACTGAAGCTTTCTTT. This gives the protein CASSQVTGGPNTEAFF.